This T cell receptor beta chain emerged from a study of T cell changes during pregnancy in multiple sclerosis (dated by TCRdb to about 2019). About the study as a whole: The study looked at changes in the T cell repertoire across pregnancy in women with multiple sclerosis.

Concerning this clone: Its cognate antigen has yet to be identified. Base qualities are not recorded, but no much larger clone differs from it by a single base.

As encoded in the germline V gene (reference sequence), CDR1 is MNHEY while CDR2 is SMNVEV. The CDR3 runs 15 residues from the cysteine to the phenylalanine. Only CDR3 DNA remains: 45 bases, in frame from the first base. Trimming removed 3 bases from V and 5 bases from J; the gene matches leave 6 bases unexplained. Library generation was performed with the immunoSEQ multiplex PCR assay. Held by TCRdb, this immuneACCESS table contains in-frame sequences only and omits some clones. Under half of the omission traces to an unresolved V gene where checked; the cause of the rest is unknown. Counted in this sample were some 80,000 clones; around 92% of them appeared once. The ten largest clones add up to around 2.6% of the sample.

In this chain, TRBV27 is recombined with TRBJ2-1; TRBD2 aligns with 8 central bases. The sequencing here drew on peripheral blood, taken before pregnancy. The receptor was isolated from a female donor with multiple sclerosis, enrolled in a pregnancy study. The CDR3 region has the sequence CASSFVAGIDNEQFF. The bases are TGTGCCAGCAGTTTTGTAGCGGGGATTGACAATGAGCAGTTCTTC.